What follows are 18 T cell receptor beta chains derived from one specimen sequenced in a study of blood T cell repertoires in COVID-19. TCRdb keeps only in-frame clones here, not all; method: immunoSEQ multiplex PCR. The data contain approximately 290,000 clones, about 88% of them singletons. The material sequenced was peripheral blood. Receptors originate from a woman aged 60 to 75 with acute or convalescent COVID-19.

The chain combines TRBV5-1 with TRBJ1-1, with D unresolved. V was pared by 0 bases and J by 0 bases, with 3 bases between. The germline CDR1 and CDR2 sequences are SGHRS and YFSETQ. CDR3 size: 13 residues. The CDR3 coding sequence is TGCGCCAGCAGCTTGGTCATGAACACTGAAGCTTTCTTT. Translating it yields CASSLVMNTEAFF.

This rearrangement joins TRBV2 to TRBJ1-5, with D perhaps TRBD1 (6 bases). V was trimmed by 4 bases and J by 5 bases, leaving 15 bases between them. The CDR3 runs 15 residues. Looked up from germline, CDR1 is SNHLY and CDR2 is FYNNEI. CDR3 nucleotides: TGTGCCAGCAGTGTTGCTGGGGGCTCTCATCAGCCCCAGCATTTT. As protein: CASSVAGGSHQPQHF. The full variable domain, rest sourced from reference TRBV2 and TRBJ1-5, is EPEVTQTPSHQVTQMGQEVILRCVPISNHLYFYWYRQILGQKVEFLVSFYNNEISEKSEIFDDQFSVERPDGSNFTLKIRSTKLEDSAMYFCASSVAGGSHQPQHFGDGTRLSIL.

The rearrangement joins TRBV20-1 to TRBJ2-4; 8 positions agree with TRBD1. Germline-derived CDR1 and CDR2 are DFQATT and SNEGSKA (reference sequence). This CDR3 comprises 11 residues. With 8 bases clipped from V and 7 bases from J, the junction kept 4 bases outside the gene matches. CDR3 residues: CSTDRANIQYF. The CDR3 nucleotides read TGCAGTACGGACAGGGCCAACATTCAGTACTTC.

The chain joins TRBV29-1 to TRBJ1-2, with 7 bases identical to TRBD1. J was trimmed by 2 bases and V by 4 bases; bases with no gene match: 7. This CDR3 comprises 14 residues. CDR1 and CDR2 (germline): SQVTM, ANQGSEA. The CDR3 loop is CSVGPRQGNYGYTF. The CDR3 bases are TGCAGCGTTGGCCCTAGACAGGGAAACTATGGCTACACCTTC. Full variable domain (remainder filled in from reference TRBV29-1 and TRBJ1-2): SAVISQKPSRDICQRGTSLTIQCQVDSQVTMMFWYRQQPGQSLTLIATANQGSEATYESGFVIDKFPISRPNLTFSTLTVSNMSPEDSSIYLCSVGPRQGNYGYTFGSGTRLTVV.

The CDR3 nucleotides are TGTGCCAGTAGCGCACGGACAGGGCTTGGCTACACCTTC. The encoded protein is CASSARTGLGYTF. This rearrangement joins TRBV19 to TRBJ1-2; 8 nucleotides agree with TRBD1. V dropped 6 bases and J dropped 7; count of bases not matched to a gene: 7. CDR1 and CDR2 from the germline V gene are LNHDA and SQIVND (reference sequence). This CDR3 has 13 amino acids. Full variable domain (missing parts from reference TRBV19 and TRBJ1-2): DGGITQSPKYLFRKEGQNVTLSCEQNLNHDAMYWYRQDPGQGLRLIYYSQIVNDFQKGDIAEGYSVSREKKESFPLTVTSAQKNPTAFYLCASSARTGLGYTFGSGTRLTVV.

The chain links TRBV6-2 or TRBV6-3 to TRBJ1-5, with D tentatively TRBD1 (5 bases). The germline V and J ends were trimmed by 2 bases and 5 bases, with 13 bases remaining between them. CDR1 and CDR2 from the germline V gene are MNHEY and SVGEGT. The CDR3 consists of 15 residues. CDR3 DNA: TGTGCCAGCAGTTACCTTGACACAGGTTATCAGCCCCAGCATTTT. This sequence encodes CASSYLDTGYQPQHF.

The CDR3 loop reads CASNSRASYNSPLHF. The CDR3 bases are TGCGCCAGCAACTCGAGGGCCTCCTATAATTCACCCCTCCACTTT. The chain links TRBV5-1 to TRBJ1-6; unclear D gene. Per the germline V gene, CDR1 is SGHRS and CDR2 is YFSETQ. The CDR3 has 15 amino acids. Trimming removed 6 bases at V and 0 bases at J, with 10 bases between.

The chain is built from TRBV21-1 and TRBJ1-3; the table's D call TRBD1 went unverified against the DNA. TRBV21-1 is shown as a pseudogene. The CDR3 is 17 residues long. CDR3 sequence reads: CASSKCVGRVEGNTIYF. The DNA of the CDR3 is TGTGCCAGCAGCAAATGCGTCGGCAGGGTGGAAGGAAACACCATATATTTT.

The CDR3 reads CASSDSAGGQEKLFF. In nucleotides, the CDR3 is TGTGCCAGCAGTGACTCCGCAGGGGGCCAGGAAAAACTGTTTTTT. The V call is TRBV6-4, the J call TRBJ1-4; TRBD1 matches 8 bases. CDR1 and CDR2 (germline): MRHNA, SNTAGT. V lost 0 bases to trimming and J lost 8 bases; unmatched junction nucleotides: 5. This CDR3 region has 15 residues.

The rearrangement joins TRBV7-3 to TRBJ2-7, with a weak D call TRBD2 (5 bases). The CDR3 is 13 residues long. V lost 4 bases, J lost 1 base, and 8 bases lay in between. CDR1 is SGHTA and CDR2 is FQGTGA in the germline V gene. DNA for the CDR3: TGTGCCAGCAGCTCGGACTCTTCCTACGAGCAGTACTTC. This translates into CASSSDSSYEQYF.

V usage is TRBV28 and J usage is TRBJ2-7; 7 bases agree with TRBD1. The CDR3 runs to 14 residues. V lost 2 bases to trimming and J lost 5 bases; unmatched junction nucleotides: 6. Germline V gene sequence: CDR1 MDHEN, CDR2 SYDVKM. In DNA, the CDR3 is TGTGCCAGCAGTTTACCGCTTCAGGGGGACGAGCAGTACTTC. The encoded protein is CASSLPLQGDEQYF.

The chain combines TRBV27 with TRBJ2-2; D not resolved. V lost 5 bases to trimming and J lost 6 bases, with 16 bases between them. CDR1 and CDR2 (germline): MNHEY, SMNVEV (reference sequence). The CDR3 has 15 amino acids. Here the CDR3 reads CASSPVAPRAGELFF. For the CDR3, the DNA is TGTGCCAGCAGTCCCGTGGCCCCCCGGGCCGGGGAGCTGTTTTTT.

CDR3 nucleotides: TGTGCCAGCACCATGGAGCAGTCTAGGGAAGCTTTCTTT. This codes for CASTMEQSREAFF. The rearrangement uses TRBV28 and TRBJ1-1; D gene uncertain. Germline V lookup: CDR1 MDHEN, CDR2 SYDVKM. The CDR3 sequence is 13 residues long. V was shortened by 7 bases and J by 8 bases, with 17 bases between the two germline ends.

The chain has TRBV29-1 and TRBJ2-5; tentatively, D is TRBD1 (5 bases). V lost 6 bases to trimming and J lost 0 bases, with 14 bases between them. The CDR3 is 14 amino acids. The germline CDR1 and CDR2 sequences are SQVTM and ANQGSEA. CDR3 residues: CSVRGRTYQETQYF. Here the CDR3 DNA reads TGCAGCGTGAGAGGCAGGACATACCAAGAGACCCAGTACTTC.

This chain uses TRBV27 with TRBJ2-7; 7 positions agree with TRBD2. CDR3 size: 15 residues. Per the germline V gene, CDR1 is MNHEY and CDR2 is SMNVEV (reference sequence). Losses at the gene ends were 5 bases for V and 7 bases for J; bases not matched to a gene: 14. The CDR3 loop is CASSHQAGNRLEQYF. The CDR3 DNA sequence: TGTGCCAGCAGTCACCAAGCGGGAAACCGCTTGGAGCAGTACTTC.

The chain combines TRBV7-3 with TRBJ2-2; D is unresolved. This CDR3 comprises 12 residues. Germline CDR1 reads SGHTA; CDR2 reads FQGTGA. V was clipped by 2 bases and J by 5 bases, with 3 bases between them. Here the CDR3 reads CASSLETGELFF. CDR3 bases: TGTGCCAGCAGCTTAGAGACCGGGGAGCTGTTTTTT.

This chain uses TRBV6-5 with TRBJ2-1; tentatively, D is TRBD2 (5 bases). CDR1 is MNHEY and CDR2 is SVGAGI in the germline V gene. V was pared by 6 bases and J by 0 bases, with 12 bases between. The CDR3 loop spans 15 amino acids. The DNA for the CDR3 is TGTGCCAGCAGAAGGACTCATAGCTCCTACAATGAGCAGTTCTTC. Its protein product is CASRRTHSSYNEQFF.

V gene TRBV6-2 or TRBV6-3 combines with J gene TRBJ2-1; TRBD2 matches 7 bases. The CDR3 runs 16 residues. Germline loops: CDR1 MNHEY, CDR2 SVGEGT. The V gene end was trimmed by 4 bases and the J gene end by 7 bases; junction bases not matched to a gene: 13. The CDR3 DNA sequence: TGTGCCAGCAGTTCCCTGGGGAGCGGGGCCGGGAATGAGCAGTTCTTC. Protein: CASSSLGSGAGNEQFF.